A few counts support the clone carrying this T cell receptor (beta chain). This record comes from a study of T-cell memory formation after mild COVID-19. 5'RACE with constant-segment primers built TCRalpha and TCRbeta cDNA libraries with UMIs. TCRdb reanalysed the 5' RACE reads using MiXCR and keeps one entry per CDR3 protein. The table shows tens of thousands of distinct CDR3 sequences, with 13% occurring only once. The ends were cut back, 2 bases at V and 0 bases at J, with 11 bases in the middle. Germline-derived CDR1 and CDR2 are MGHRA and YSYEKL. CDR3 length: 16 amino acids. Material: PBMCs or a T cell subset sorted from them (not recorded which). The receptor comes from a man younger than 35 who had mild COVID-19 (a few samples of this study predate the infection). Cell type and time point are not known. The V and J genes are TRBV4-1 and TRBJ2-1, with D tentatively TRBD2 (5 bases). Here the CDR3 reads CASSQNSGNSYNEQFF. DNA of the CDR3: TGCGCCAGCAGCCAAAACAGCGGTAACTCCTACAATGAGCAGTTCTTC.